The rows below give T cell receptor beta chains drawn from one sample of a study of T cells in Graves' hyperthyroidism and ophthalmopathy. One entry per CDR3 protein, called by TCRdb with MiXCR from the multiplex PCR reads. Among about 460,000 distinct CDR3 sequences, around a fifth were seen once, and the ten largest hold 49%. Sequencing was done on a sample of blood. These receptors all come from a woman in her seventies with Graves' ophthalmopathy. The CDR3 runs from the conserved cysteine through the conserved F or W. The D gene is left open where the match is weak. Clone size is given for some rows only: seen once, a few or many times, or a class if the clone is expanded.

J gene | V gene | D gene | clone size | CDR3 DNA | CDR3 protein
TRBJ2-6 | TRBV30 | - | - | TGTGCCTGGAGTTGGGGGGGGGCCATCTCTGGGGCCAACGTCCTGACTTTC | CAWSWGGAISGANVLTF
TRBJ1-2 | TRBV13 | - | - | TGTGCCAGCGGCCACCAAGCAATTATGTATAACTATGGCTACACCTTC | CASGHQAIMYNYGYTF
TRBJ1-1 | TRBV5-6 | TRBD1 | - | TGTGCCAGCAGCCTTTTAGGACAGGTGACTGGTGACACTGAAGCTTTCTTT | CASSLLGQVTGDTEAFF
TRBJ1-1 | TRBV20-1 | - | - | TGCAGTGCTAGAGAGGATAGTATCGGGGGGGAGGTGAACACTGAAGCTTTCTTT | CSAREDSIGGEVNTEAFF
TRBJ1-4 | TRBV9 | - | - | TGTGCCAGCAGCGGACATGGGGGCCTTAATGAAAAACTGTTTTTT | CASSGHGGLNEKLFF
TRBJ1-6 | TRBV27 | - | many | TGTGCCAGCAGTTTGCAGGGGATCGGTAATTCACCCCTCCACTTT | CASSLQGIGNSPLHF
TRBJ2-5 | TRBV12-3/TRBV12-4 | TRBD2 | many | TGTGCCAGCAGTTCTAGCGGGACAGCACAGTACTTC | CASSSSGTAQYF
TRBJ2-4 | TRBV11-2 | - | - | TGTGCCAGCAGCGCGACTATGGGTGAGATTCAGTACTTC | CASSATMGEIQYF
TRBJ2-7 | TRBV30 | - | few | TGTGCCTGGAGGGTGCGGGCAGTATCCCACGAGCAGTACTTC | CAWRVRAVSHEQYF
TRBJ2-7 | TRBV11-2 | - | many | TGTGCCAGCAGCTTAGATACAGGGTACTACGAGCAGTACTTC | CASSLDTGYYEQYF
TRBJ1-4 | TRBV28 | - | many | TGTGCCAGCACCGACTGGACTTCTAATGAAAAACTGTTTTTT | CASTDWTSNEKLFF
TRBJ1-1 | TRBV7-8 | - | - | TGTGCCAGCAGCTTAACGAGCCAGAACACTGAAGCTTTCTTT | CASSLTSQNTEAFF
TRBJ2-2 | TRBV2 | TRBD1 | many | TGTGCCAGCAGCCTTTGGGACAGGAACACCGGGGAGCTGTTTTTT | CASSLWDRNTGELFF
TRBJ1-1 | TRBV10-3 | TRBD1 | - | TGTGCCATCAGGGAGGACAGGACCACTGAAGCTTTCTTT | CAIREDRTTEAFF
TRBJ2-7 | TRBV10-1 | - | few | TGCGCCAGCAGTGAGCCGGGAAGCGCCGAGCAGTACTTC | CASSEPGSAEQYF
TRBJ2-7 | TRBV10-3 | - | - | TGTGCCATCAGAAAAACAGGACACCAGTACTTC | CAIRKTGHQYF
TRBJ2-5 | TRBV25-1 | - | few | TGTGCCAGCAGTGACCCGCGAGGGACGGTCCAAGAGACCCAGTACTTC | CASSDPRGTVQETQYF
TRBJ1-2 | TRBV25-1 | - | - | TGTGCCAGCAGTCGGGGGGACTCTAACTATGGCTACACCTTC | CASSRGDSNYGYTF
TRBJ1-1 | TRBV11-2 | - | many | TGTGCCAGCAGCTTATTGGGTAGGGTGGCCACTGAAGCTTTCTTT | CASSLLGRVATEAFF
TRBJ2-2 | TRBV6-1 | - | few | TGTGCCAGCAGTGAAGCTGGGGCGAACACCGGGGAGCTGTTTTTT | CASSEAGANTGELFF
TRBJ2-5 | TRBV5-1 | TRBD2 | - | TGCGCCAGCAGCCCCCGGACTAGCGGGATACAAGAGACCCAGTACTTC | CASSPRTSGIQETQYF
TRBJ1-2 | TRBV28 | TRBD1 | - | TGTGCCAGCAGTTTCCGACCAGGGGGCAACTATGGCTACACCTTC | CASSFRPGGNYGYTF
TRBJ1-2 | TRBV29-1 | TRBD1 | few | TGCAGCGTTGAGGGACAGGGGAACTATGGCTACACCTTC | CSVEGQGNYGYTF
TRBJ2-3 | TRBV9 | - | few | TGTGCCAGCAGTGGGACCCACCCCACAGATACGCAGTATTTT | CASSGTHPTDTQYF
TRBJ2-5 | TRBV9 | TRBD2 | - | TGTGCCAGCAGCATGGGAGGGGTGCCCCAAGAGACCCAGTACTTC | CASSMGGVPQETQYF
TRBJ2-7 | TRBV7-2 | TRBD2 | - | TGTGCCAGCAGTCCCCAGAGCGGGGGAGGATACGAGCAGTACTTC | CASSPQSGGGYEQYF
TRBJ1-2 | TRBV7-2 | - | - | TGTGCCAGCAGCGCTAGCCATTTTGGCTACACCTTC | CASSASHFGYTF
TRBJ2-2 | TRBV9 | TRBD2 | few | TGTGCCAGCAGCGTAGCGCTAGCGGCGAACACCGGGGAGCTGTTTTTT | CASSVALAANTGELFF
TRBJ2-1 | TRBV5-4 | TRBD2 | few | TGTGCCAGCAGCATACGCTCGGGACTAGCGGGAGGGAATGAGCAGTTCTTC | CASSIRSGLAGGNEQFF
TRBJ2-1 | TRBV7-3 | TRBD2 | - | TGTGCCAGCAGCTCCACTAGCGCCCACAATGAGCAGTTCTTC | CASSSTSAHNEQFF
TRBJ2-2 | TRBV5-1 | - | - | TGCGCCAGCAGCTTGACAGGACAGAACACCGGGGAGCTGTTTTTT | CASSLTGQNTGELFF
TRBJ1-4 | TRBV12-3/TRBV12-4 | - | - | TGTGCCAGCAGTTTATGGGGGGGAGGGGTAGCGGGTGAAAAACTGTTTTTT | CASSLWGGGVAGEKLFF
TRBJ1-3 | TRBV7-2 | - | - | TGTGCCAGCAGCCCCAACAGCTCTGGAAACACCATATATTTT | CASSPNSSGNTIYF
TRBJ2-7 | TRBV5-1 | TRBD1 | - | TGCGCCAGCAGCCAAGAAGGAGGGACAGGCCGCAGGGAGCAGTACTTC | CASSQEGGTGRREQYF
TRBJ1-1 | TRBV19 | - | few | TGTGCCAGTAGTATGCCGGGGGGCATGAACACTGAAGCTTTCTTT | CASSMPGGMNTEAFF
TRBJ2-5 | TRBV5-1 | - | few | TGCGCCAGCAGATTAGGACAGAACCAAGAGACCCAGTACTTC | CASRLGQNQETQYF
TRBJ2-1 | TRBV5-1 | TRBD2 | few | TGCGCCAGCAGCTCCTTAGCGGGAGATGTCAATGAGCAGTTCTTC | CASSSLAGDVNEQFF
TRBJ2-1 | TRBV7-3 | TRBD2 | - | TGTGCCAGCAGCTTAAGTAGCGGGGCGTTCGATGAGCAGTTCTTC | CASSLSSGAFDEQFF
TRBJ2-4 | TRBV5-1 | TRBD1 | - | TGCGCCAGCAGCCACGGACAGGGGAACATTCAGTACTTC | CASSHGQGNIQYF
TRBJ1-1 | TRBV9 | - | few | TGTGCCAGCAGCGTAGTGAGTGCCTCGAACACTGAAGCTTTCTTT | CASSVVSASNTEAFF
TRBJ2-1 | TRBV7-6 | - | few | TGTGCCAGCAGCTACACTCTAGCCGCGCATGAGCAGTTCTTC | CASSYTLAAHEQFF
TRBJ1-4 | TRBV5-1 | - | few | TGCGCCAGCAGCCGTCAAGATAATGAAAAACTGTTTTTT | CASSRQDNEKLFF
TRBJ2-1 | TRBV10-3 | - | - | TGTGCCACCGCCGGGGAGGTAAATGAGCAGTTCTTC | CATAGEVNEQFF
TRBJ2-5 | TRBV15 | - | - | TGTGCCACCAGCAGTTGGGAACAAGAGACCCAGTACTTC | CATSSWEQETQYF
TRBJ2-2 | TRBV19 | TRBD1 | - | TGTGCCAGTAGTATCAACAGGGGGGACACCGGGGAGCTGTTTTTT | CASSINRGDTGELFF
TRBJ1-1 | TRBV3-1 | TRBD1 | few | TGTGCCAGCAGCCCGGGACAGGGATTAGACACTGAAGCTTTCTTT | CASSPGQGLDTEAFF
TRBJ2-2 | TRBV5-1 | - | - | TGCGCCAGCAGCATCAACGCCCAAAAGAACACCGGGGAGCTGTTTTTT | CASSINAQKNTGELFF
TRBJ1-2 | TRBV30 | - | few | TGTGCCTGGAGAGCCTCGGGGGTTCATGGCTACACCTTC | CAWRASGVHGYTF